Listed below are T cell receptor beta chains from one sample, sequenced in a study of response to subunit inactivated influenza vaccine. From the RT-PCR reads, TCRdb called clonotypes with MiXCR, one entry per CDR3 protein. The data show about 800,000 distinct CDR3 sequences, 21% seen once. Material: PBMCs from blood, obtained roughly 5 days after vaccination. The source is a man between 45 and 60 years old who received an inactivated influenza vaccine. Both conserved end residues are part of each CDR3. The D gene is left open where the match is weak. The size of a clone is reported for some rows only, either as once, few or many, or as a class for expanded clones.

d_call clone_size j_call v_call cdr3_length cdr3_nt cdr3_aa
- - TRBJ2-3 TRBV5-6 13 TGTGCCAGCAGCTTGGTCAGGGACGATACGCAGTATTTT CASSLVRDDTQYF
TRBD1 - TRBJ2-1 TRBV20-1 18 TGCAGTGCTAGAGATGGGGGACAGGGTGGGAGCTCCTACAATGAGCAGTTCTTC CSARDGGQGGSSYNEQFF
TRBD2 - TRBJ2-3 TRBV19 15 TGTGCCAGTACCACTAGCGGGGGCCACACAGATACGCAGTATTTT CASTTSGGHTDTQYF
TRBD1 few TRBJ1-2 TRBV5-1 18 TGCGCCAGCAGCCTCTTCCCACAGGGGGATTACCCACTATATGGCTACACCTTC CASSLFPQGDYPLYGYTF
- - TRBJ1-6 TRBV12-3/TRBV12-4 16 TGTGCCAGCAGTTTTCGCCGGCCAGGGGTTCATTCACCCCTCCACTTT CASSFRRPGVHSPLHF
TRBD2 - TRBJ2-7 TRBV20-1 16 TGCAGTGCTACCGGGACTAGCGGGACTTCACCCTACGAGCAGTACTTC CSATGTSGTSPYEQYF
- - TRBJ2-5 TRBV7-2 13 TGTGCCAGCAGCTTAGCGCTTGCGGCAGGCCAGTACTTC CASSLALAAGQYF
- few TRBJ2-1 TRBV9 16 TGTGCCAGCAGCGTATCCGGGGGCCAGTCAGGGGATGAGCAGTTCTTC CASSVSGGQSGDEQFF
- - TRBJ2-5 TRBV5-1 15 TGCGCCAGCAGCTTCCAGGGCGGGTCCCAAGAGACCCAGTACTTC CASSFQGGSQETQYF
TRBD1 many TRBJ1-5 TRBV20-1 16 TGCAGTGCTAGAGATCCTCGACAGGGGGAGGATTGGACCCAGCATTTT CSARDPRQGEDWTQHF
- - TRBJ1-2 TRBV7-2 15 TGTGCCAGCAGCCCCCAGGGAGGGGCAGGGTATGGCTACACCTTC CASSPQGGAGYGYTF
- - TRBJ2-4 TRBV15 18 TGTGCCACCAGCGGACAGGGAGGGGGCTTCGGTGCCAAAAACATTCAGTACTTC CATSGQGGGFGAKNIQYF
TRBD2 few TRBJ2-7 TRBV2 16 TGTGCCAGCAGTGACGTGGGACTAGCCAATTCCTACGAGCAGTACTTC CASSDVGLANSYEQYF
TRBD1 - TRBJ2-3 TRBV10-2 16 TGCGCCAGCAGTGAGTCCGGACAGGGTGGAACAGATACGCAGTATTTT CASSESGQGGTDTQYF
TRBD2 - TRBJ2-3 TRBV29-1 13 TGCAGCGTTGATAATAGCGGGGGAAATACGCAGTATTTT CSVDNSGGNTQYF
- few TRBJ2-7 TRBV10-3 13 TGTGCCATCAGTGAGTATTCGGGCTACGAGCAGTACTTC CAISEYSGYEQYF
TRBD1 - TRBJ1-4 TRBV29-1 17 TGCAGCGCCAGGGATCGCCGACAGGGTAGCGCTAATGAAAAACTGTTTTTT CSARDRRQGSANEKLFF
TRBD2 few TRBJ2-1 TRBV9 16 TGTGCCAGCAGCGTGGGACTAGACACCTCCTACAATGAGCAGTTCTTC CASSVGLDTSYNEQFF
TRBD2 few TRBJ2-1 TRBV12-3/TRBV12-4 15 TGTGCCAGCAGTTTAGGAGTAGCGGGTATTAATGAGCAGTTCTTC CASSLGVAGINEQFF
- few TRBJ2-2 TRBV4-2 15 TGTGCCAGCAGCCAAGAGATTAGCGGCACCGGGGAGCTGTTTTTT CASSQEISGTGELFF
- - TRBJ2-7 TRBV6-6 13 TGTGCCAGCACTCCCCCCTCGGGTGGCGAGCAGTACTTC CASTPPSGGEQYF
- few TRBJ1-2 TRBV10-2 19 TGCGCCAGCAGTCTGAGGTTCGAATTCCGGGACGGCGAACGATATGGCTACACCTTC CASSLRFEFRDGERYGYTF
- many TRBJ2-1 TRBV12-3/TRBV12-4 15 TGTGCCAGCAAACTAGAACATAGCTCCTACAATGAGCAGTTCTTC CASKLEHSSYNEQFF
- - TRBJ2-2 TRBV3-1 15 TGTGCCAGCAGCCCTTCCGGGACGCCGTACGGGGAGCTGTTTTTT CASSPSGTPYGELFF
TRBD1 few TRBJ2-1 TRBV28 15 TGTGCCAGCACCGAGAACGGACAGGGCGGTGGTGAGCAGTTCTTC CASTENGQGGGEQFF
TRBD2 - TRBJ2-1 TRBV20-1 16 TGCAGTGCTAGAGTACCCGGGACTACTTCCTACAATGAGCAGTTCTTC CSARVPGTTSYNEQFF
- - TRBJ2-1 TRBV24-1 16 TGTGCCACCAGTGATGAATGGGGGGCGGAAGTCGATGAGCAGTTCTTC CATSDEWGAEVDEQFF
- few TRBJ1-4 TRBV5-1 16 TGCGCCAGCAGCTTAGGAGGGACGGGCCCTAATGAAAAACTGTTTTTT CASSLGGTGPNEKLFF
TRBD2 few TRBJ2-7 TRBV20-1 18 TGCAGTGCTAGACCCATGGATTTTAGCGGGAGTGTAGACTACGAGCAGTACTTC CSARPMDFSGSVDYEQYF
TRBD1 - TRBJ2-2 TRBV20-1 17 TGCAGTGCTAGAGATCCCAGACAGGGGGCAGGCACCGGGGAGCTGTTTTTT CSARDPRQGAGTGELFF
- many TRBJ2-5 TRBV10-3 13 TGTGCCATTTCCAAGGGTTCCTCGGGGACCCAGTACTTC CAISKGSSGTQYF
TRBD2 few TRBJ2-3 TRBV7-6 18 TGTGCCAGCAGCTTAGCGCCGAGGGTAGCGGGACACACAGATACGCAGTATTTT CASSLAPRVAGHTDTQYF
- - TRBJ1-5 TRBV12-3/TRBV12-4 12 TGTGCCAGCAGTTCTGTATCTCAGCCCCAGCATTTT CASSSVSQPQHF
- few TRBJ2-5 TRBV20-1 14 TGCAGTGCCATTGGGGCCAGAACCCAAGAGACCCAGTACTTC CSAIGARTQETQYF
- many TRBJ1-1 TRBV4-2 15 TGTGCCAGCAGCCAAAGGCAGGATAGTGGCACTGAAGCTTTCTTT CASSQRQDSGTEAFF
TRBD1 - TRBJ2-7 TRBV20-1 14 TGCAGTGCTAGAGGGGGGACAGGGGGCAGCGAGCAGTACTTC CSARGGTGGSEQYF
TRBD2 - TRBJ2-4 TRBV30 15 TGTGCCTGGGCCGGGACTAGCGGGACCTCTTGGGTTCAGTACTTC CAWAGTSGTSWVQYF
- few TRBJ2-3 TRBV6-5 15 TGTGCCAGCAGTTACGGGGGCAGGGGCACAGATACGCAGTATTTT CASSYGGRGTDTQYF
TRBD1 many TRBJ2-7 TRBV12-3/TRBV12-4 14 TGTGCCAGCAGTTTAGGGGACAGGGTCTACGAGCAGTACTTC CASSLGDRVYEQYF
- once TRBJ2-3 TRBV5-1 17 TGCGCCAGCAGCCCCGGACTATCACCCGCATCCACAGATACGCAGTATTTT CASSPGLSPASTDTQYF
- few TRBJ1-1 TRBV20-1 11 TGCAGTGCCCAACAGCCGACTGAAGCTTTCTTT CSAQQPTEAFF
- - TRBJ2-1 TRBV7-9 15 TGTGCCAGCAGCTTAGAAGGCCTCGTAGCAAGTGAGCAGTTCTTC CASSLEGLVASEQFF
- few TRBJ2-1 TRBV6-1 16 TGTGCCAGCAGGAGGATACTAGCCAGCTCCTACAATGAGCAGTTCTTC CASRRILASSYNEQFF
TRBD2 - TRBJ2-7 TRBV11-1 19 TGTGCCAGCAGCTTCTCGAGGGCTAGCGGGACCCATCCCTCCTACGAGCAGTACTTC CASSFSRASGTHPSYEQYF
TRBD1 - TRBJ2-2 TRBV12-3/TRBV12-4 16 TGTGCCAGCAGTTTATATCCAGGGGGAAACACCGGGGAGCTGTTTTTT CASSLYPGGNTGELFF
TRBD2 few TRBJ2-3 TRBV5-1 16 TGCGCCAGCAGCTTGACTAGCGGGGGGTTAGCAGATACGCAGTATTTT CASSLTSGGLADTQYF
- few TRBJ1-5 TRBV6-7 14 TGTGCCAGCAGTTACCCAGACACCAATCAGCCCCAGCATTTT CASSYPDTNQPQHF
- - TRBJ2-3 TRBV5-5 12 TGTGCCAGCGGCTCCGGGTGGGATACGCAGTATTTT CASGSGWDTQYF
- - TRBJ2-3 TRBV7-9 13 TGTGCCAGCAGCTTAGTTGGGAGAAATACGCAGTATTTT CASSLVGRNTQYF
- few TRBJ1-2 TRBV3-1 13 TGTGCCAGCAGCCAAGCGGCAGGCGGGGACTACACCTTC CASSQAAGGDYTF
TRBD1 - TRBJ1-4 TRBV7-9 15 TGTGCCAGCAGCCCCGACAGGGCGGTCGGTGAAAAACTGTTTTTT CASSPDRAVGEKLFF
- - TRBJ2-1 TRBV4-2 14 TGTGCCAGCAGCCAAGATCACCAAAACAATGAGCAGTTCTTC CASSQDHQNNEQFF
TRBD2 - TRBJ2-7 TRBV28 16 TGTGCCAGCAGTTTGTTCCGGGCGGGGGGGATTCGCGAGCAGTACTTC CASSLFRAGGIREQYF
TRBD2 few TRBJ2-2 TRBV6-5 17 TGTGCCAGCAGTTATCGGTCGGGGGGGCTCGATGGCAGGGAGCTGTTTTTT CASSYRSGGLDGRELFF